This record covers a single T cell receptor (beta chain). This clone's antigen is unknown. Base qualities are not at hand, and no much larger clone is one base apart. The record originates from a study of blood T cell repertoires in COVID-19 (dated by TCRdb to 2020 to 2021). Study-level background: The collaborator samples originated in the United States, Italy and Spain and spanned the acute and convalescent phases of COVID-19. The prospective study material was composed of cDNA or gDNA derived from T cells, B-cell-depleted T cells, or PBMCs. Deeply sampled blood TCRbeta repertoires from subjects exposed to, actively infected with, or recovered from COVID-19 were included in the dataset. The repertoires were released in a freely available public database meant as a resource for research on the immune response to SARS-CoV-2. Samples were obtained from the ongoing ImmuneRACE study (first 160 participants) and from 1,200 or so subjects provided by 6 global collaborators. The sample metadata nearly always contained a de-identified subject ID, COVID-19 status, age in years and sex. Where available, HLA class I and class II types were obtained from metadata supplied by the sample provider rather than from assay-based typing.

General study outcomes and caveats: Clinical and demographic metadata were provided uncurated, with the amount varying by source and participant.

TCRbeta CDR3 regions were amplified from genomic DNA by means of the immunoSEQ Assay, a bias-controlled multiplex PCR. In the paper's pipeline: The number of nucleated cells in each sample was estimated from the amplification of reference gene primers within the assay. To quantify the absolute abundance of each unique TCRbeta CDR3 rearrangement, sequence reads were collapsed and filtered. For each sample, productive Simpson clonality was calculated by taking the square root of Simpson's diversity index across productive rearrangements. Entries here come from immuneACCESS through TCRdb and include only in-frame sequences with V and J called. Some clones fail to appear in such tables; in the studies checked, an unresolved V gene covers under half of the shortfall, and the cause of the remainder is unknown. V and J calls and clone size are those listed in that table; D and trimming were worked out from the DNA. Here the sample has under 140,000 clones; 76% occur a single time. The ten largest clones capture roughly 3.8% of the sample.

Each collaborating institution followed its own protocols to collect whole blood in K2EDTA tubes. For TCRbeta analysis, collaborator samples were shipped as frozen whole blood, as isolated PBMCs, or as DNA extracted from either sample type. The CDR3 contains 15 residues, cysteine and phenylalanine counted. Only the CDR3 DNA is retained, 45 bases long and in frame from the first base. Here V drops 6 bases and J drops 3 bases, and the junction holds 5 bases not matched to any gene. The CDR1 and CDR2 encoded by the germline V gene are MDHEN and SYDVKM. This sequence was found in a woman of 80 years or more with acute or convalescent COVID-19. The sequenced material came from peripheral blood. This chain is built from TRBV28 and TRBJ2-7, and TRBD2 aligns with 13 junction nucleotides. The DNA is TGTGCCAGCAGCCAGAGACTAGCGGGAGGCTACGAGCAGTACTTC. The encoded protein is CASSQRLAGGYEQYF. The CDR3, completed at both ends by the reference TRBV28 and TRBJ2-7 genes, gives the full variable domain DVKVTQSSRYLVKRTGEKVFLECVQDMDHENMFWYRQDPGLGLRLIYFSYDVKMKEKGDIPEGYSVSREKKERFSLILESASTNQTSMYLCASSQRLAGGYEQYFGPGTRLTVT.